These T cell receptor beta chains were read from a single sample in a study of blood T cell repertoires in COVID-19. Here immunoSEQ multiplex PCR was the method, and the copy in TCRdb shows in-frame clones only, minus some. The profile shows 310,000 or so clones, roughly 86% of them singletons. Specimen: peripheral blood. The receptors were sampled from a woman aged 25 to 39 who had recovered from COVID-19. CDR3s include the opening cysteine and the closing phenylalanine or tryptophan. D genes are given only for firm matches. Part of the rows lack a size; the others show once, few, many or a class for expanded clones.

d_gene,j_gene,abundance,v_gene,CDR3aa,CDR3nt
.,TRBJ1-4,.,TRBV6-5,CASSFRTGVQEKLFF,TGTGCCAGCAGTTTCCGGACGGGGGTGCAGGAAAAACTGTTTTTT
TRBD1,TRBJ1-1,.,TRBV29-1,CSAGQGRTEAFF,TGCAGCGCAGGACAGGGGCGCACTGAAGCTTTCTTT
TRBD2,TRBJ2-1,.,TRBV11-2,CASSSPLAGEAFF,TGTGCCAGCAGCTCACCCTTAGCGGGAGAAGCGTTCTTC
TRBD2,TRBJ2-1,.,TRBV7-2,CASSLTGGAFNEQFF,TGTGCCAGCAGCCTTACGGGGGGGGCCTTCAATGAGCAGTTCTTC
TRBD2,TRBJ2-5,.,TRBV6-2/TRBV6-3,CASSYLAGGQETQYF,TGTGCCAGCAGTTACCTAGCGGGAGGTCAAGAGACCCAGTACTTC
.,TRBJ2-5,.,TRBV25-1,CASTNTWGRRETQYF,TGTGCCAGCACCAATACCTGGGGCAGGAGAGAGACCCAGTACTTC
.,TRBJ1-3,.,TRBV5-1,CASRTGTGNTIYF,TGCGCCAGCAGAACAGGGACTGGAAACACCATATATTTT
TRBD2,TRBJ2-3,once,TRBV24-1,CATSERTSGLAQYF,TGTGCCACCAGTGAGCGGACTAGCGGGCTCGCGCAGTATTTT
TRBD1,TRBJ2-7,.,TRBV4-1,CASSQVTGGDEQYF,TGCGCCAGCAGCCAAGTAACAGGGGGCGACGAGCAGTACTTC
TRBD2,TRBJ2-3,once,TRBV24-1,CATSDWGGRFTTDTQYF,TGTGCCACCAGTGATTGGGGCGGGAGATTTACCACAGATACGCAGTATTTT